These 19 T cell receptor beta chains were all obtained from the same sample, sequenced in a study of beta chain features in type 1 diabetes. These TCRs are of unknown antigen specificity. The entirety of the isolated RNA underwent reverse transcription, so expressed TCRB transcripts were sequenced. The method was immunoSEQ multiplex PCR; TCRdb's version includes in-frame clones alone and lacks a portion of them. The sample holds hundreds of thousands of clones; 14% to 15% are singletons and the top ten take roughly 0.015%. General observations from the study: Moderate yet significant TCRB CDR3 shortening was seen in Type 1 diabetes patients in all four CD4+ subsets.

Sequencing was carried out using naive CD4+ T cells from blood. The receptors come from a man aged 18 to 30 with type 1 diabetes.

In this sample, this clone turned up a few times. The gene calls are TRBV30 and TRBJ2-6; the D gene is possibly TRBD1 (5 bases). This CDR3 region has 13 residues. Deletions cut 7 bases from V and 0 bases from J, with 7 bases between. Germline CDR1 is GTSNPN and CDR2 is SVGIG (reference sequence). CDR3 nucleotide sequence: TGTGCCTCCCAGGGCTCTGGGGCCAACGTCCTGACTTTC. This translates into CASQGSGANVLTF. Full variable domain (remainder filled in from reference TRBV30 and TRBJ2-6): SQTIHQWPATLVQPVGSPLSLECTVEGTSNPNLYWYRQAAGRGLQLLFYSVGIGQISSEVPQNLSASRPQDRQFILSSKKLLLSDSGFYLCASQGSGANVLTFGAGSRLTVL.

This chain connects TRBV5-6 to TRBJ1-2, with a possible D match to TRBD1 (6 bases). V lost 5 bases and J lost 7, with 12 bases in between. CDR3 length: 12 amino acids. Germline V gene sequence: CDR1 SGHDT, CDR2 YYEEEE. CDR3 amino acids: CASRYRVGGYTF. DNA for the CDR3: TGTGCCAGCAGGTACAGGGTCGGTGGCTACACCTTC.

This clone came up a few times. V is TRBV6-5 and J is TRBJ1-5; perhaps TRBD1 as D (5 bases). The CDR3 covers 15 residues. Germline V gene lookup returns CDR1 MNHEY and CDR2 SVGAGI. Trimming cost V 7 bases and J 8 bases, with 21 bases left between them. CDR3 amino acids: CASTPFWGLDEPQHF. The CDR3 coding sequence is TGTGCCAGCACCCCCTTTTGGGGCTTGGATGAGCCCCAGCATTTT.

This clone was found a few times. The chain joins TRBV19 to TRBJ2-7, with 7 bases that match TRBD1. This CDR3 is built from 13 residues. With 5 bases clipped from V and 10 bases from J, the junction kept 11 bases outside the gene matches. Germline CDR1 is LNHDA and CDR2 is SQIVND (reference sequence). The CDR3, as DNA: TGTGCCAGTAGTCCTCTCCAGGGGGTGGTACAGTACTTC. Translation gives CASSPLQGVVQYF.

The chain has TRBV20-1 and TRBJ2-1, with a tentative D call TRBD2 (5 bases). Trimming took off 6 bases at V and 10 bases at J, with 13 bases between the two ends. This CDR3 spans 11 amino acids. Germline V gives CDR1 DFQATT, CDR2 SNEGSKA (reference sequence). The CDR3 loop reads CSARRGGEQFF. CDR3 in DNA: TGCAGTGCCCGTCGGGGTGGGGAGCAGTTCTTC.

This clone has a handful of counts. V usage is TRBV11-2 and J usage is TRBJ2-3; D may be TRBD2 (5 bases). Germline V gene data show CDR1 as SGHAT and CDR2 as FQNNGV. The ends were cut back, 3 bases at V and 2 bases at J, with 12 bases in the middle. There are 15 residues in the CDR3. CDR3 protein: CASSFRTDFTDTQYF. CDR3 nucleotides: TGTGCCAGCAGCTTCCGGACGGACTTCACAGATACGCAGTATTTT.

The chain combines TRBV5-1 with TRBJ2-7, with TRBD1 as a possible D gene (6 bases). V lost 4 bases to trimming and J lost 6 bases, with 17 bases between them. CDR1 is SGHRS and CDR2 is YFSETQ in the germline V gene. The CDR3 is 14 amino acids. The CDR3 protein is CASSPTEQGLEQYF. CDR3 nucleotides: TGCGCCAGCAGCCCAACAGAACAGGGCCTCGAGCAGTACTTC.

This clone was picked up a small number of times. The V call is TRBV7-9, the J call TRBJ2-7; D gene unclear. CDR1 is SEHNR, CDR2 FQNEAQ, per germline (reference sequence). V was shortened by 5 bases and J by 1 base, with 12 bases between the two germline ends. The CDR3 totals 14 residues. The CDR3 DNA reads as TGTGCCAGCAGCCCTAGAAGTGCGTCCTACGAGCAGTACTTC. This codes for CASSPRSASYEQYF.

This clone was found a few times. The chain employs TRBV5-1 and TRBJ2-7; possibly TRBD1 for D (6 bases). Trimming left V 2 bases short and J 1 base short, with 13 bases between. The CDR3 has 15 residues. In germline, CDR1 is SGHRS, CDR2 YFSETQ. DNA of the CDR3: TGCGCCAGCAGCTTAGAGGGGGAGACGTCCTACGAGCAGTACTTC. Protein sequence: CASSLEGETSYEQYF.

The V and J genes are TRBV7-9 and TRBJ2-5; D might be TRBD1 (5 bases). Per germline, CDR1 SEHNR and CDR2 FQNEAQ (reference sequence). The CDR3 contains 13 residues. The V and J ends lost 7 bases and 3 bases respectively, with 12 bases between them. CDR3 protein: CASTRQGKETQYF. CDR3 sequence (DNA): TGTGCCAGCACCCGCCAGGGAAAAGAGACCCAGTACTTC. Looking up the rest from reference TRBV7-9 and TRBJ2-5 gives the full variable domain: DTGVSQNPRHKITKRGQNVTFRCDPISEHNRLYWYRQTLGQGPEFLTYFQNEAQLEKSRLLSDRFSAERPKGSFSTLEIQRTEQGDSAMYLCASTRQGKETQYFGPGTRLLVL.

This rearrangement joins TRBV15 to TRBJ2-5, with 10 bases matching TRBD1. The CDR3 has 14 residues. The junction had 3 bases not matched to a gene; V was cut back by 3 bases and J by 5 bases. The germline gives CDR1 LNHNV, CDR2 YYDKDF (reference sequence). CDR3 residues: CATSRTGGAETQYF. CDR3 in DNA: TGTGCCACCAGCAGGACAGGGGGCGCCGAGACCCAGTACTTC.

The rearrangement links TRBV5-8 to TRBJ1-5; D might be TRBD1 (5 bases). Between the trimmed V and J ends, which lost 7 bases and 7 bases, there was a span of 24 bases. Germline CDR1 reads SGHTS; CDR2 reads YDEGEE. The CDR3 length is 16 residues. Written as DNA, the CDR3 is TGTGCCAGCTATTCCGTGGGCCCGGGAGACAGACAGCCCCAGCATTTT. Translation gives CASYSVGPGDRQPQHF.

This clone has a handful of counts. The V call is TRBV28, the J call TRBJ2-5; D gene uncertain. The germline CDR1 and CDR2 sequences are MDHEN and SYDVKM. The V gene lost 2 bases and the J gene lost 2 bases, with 9 bases spanning the gap. The CDR3 contains 14 residues. CDR3: CASSLGQIQETQYF. The CDR3 DNA is TGTGCCAGCAGTTTAGGGCAGATTCAAGAGACCCAGTACTTC.

This clone was seen a few times. This chain links TRBV18 with TRBJ2-7; 7 positions agree with TRBD1. J gave up 3 bases and V 2 bases, and 1 base lay outside the gene matches. This CDR3 contains 13 residues. CDR1 is KGHSH, CDR2 LQKENI, per germline. The CDR3 DNA reads TGTGCCAGCTCACCAGACAGGGTCTACGAGCAGTACTTC. Translating gives CASSPDRVYEQYF.

A note on this clone: Other DNA sequences in this specimen translate into the identical CDR3. The rearrangement uses TRBV5-4 and TRBJ2-1; 9 nucleotides line up with TRBD1. From germline, CDR1 is SGHNT and CDR2 YYREEE (reference sequence). The CDR3 is 15 residues long. V was pared by 3 bases and J by 1 base, with 2 bases of the junction left unmatched. This CDR3 reads CASSSDRGSYNEQFF. The CDR3 DNA follows: TGTGCCAGCAGCTCGGACAGGGGATCCTACAATGAGCAGTTCTTC.

This clone came up a few times. CDR3 protein: CASSLVRDRAYEQYF. Here the CDR3 DNA reads TGTGCCAGCAGCTTAGTACGGGACAGGGCCTACGAGCAGTACTTC. The chain employs TRBV7-9 and TRBJ2-7; the match to TRBD1 covers 9 bases. CDR3 size: 15 residues. Looked up from germline, CDR1 is SEHNR and CDR2 is FQNEAQ (reference sequence). Trimming cost V 1 base and J 2 bases; bases outside gene matches: 3.

The V call is TRBV29-1, the J call TRBJ1-2, with 9 bases aligning to TRBD1. CDR1 is SQVTM, CDR2 ANQGSEA, per germline. There are 13 residues in the CDR3. V was pared by 7 bases and J by 6 bases, with 9 bases of the junction left unmatched. CDR3 in amino acids: CSDGGTGRNGYTF. The DNA for the CDR3 is TGCAGCGACGGGGGGACAGGGCGGAATGGCTACACCTTC.

The J gene is TRBJ2-7, the V gene TRBV11-2; D ambiguous. From germline, CDR1 is SGHAT and CDR2 FQNNGV. The CDR3 runs to 16 residues. V lost 1 base and J 5 bases, leaving 18 bases between the germline ends. This CDR3 reads CASSLVLAASLDEQYF. CDR3 in DNA: TGTGCCAGCAGCTTAGTTCTGGCGGCATCCCTGGACGAGCAGTACTTC.

The V call is TRBV28, the J call TRBJ2-1, with D unresolved. Germline V gene data show CDR1 as MDHEN and CDR2 as SYDVKM. Trimming left V 6 bases short and J 3 bases short, with 9 bases between. This CDR3 contains 13 residues. CDR3 residues: CASSLPGYNEQFF. The CDR3 bases are TGTGCCAGCAGCTTACCGGGCTACAATGAGCAGTTCTTC.